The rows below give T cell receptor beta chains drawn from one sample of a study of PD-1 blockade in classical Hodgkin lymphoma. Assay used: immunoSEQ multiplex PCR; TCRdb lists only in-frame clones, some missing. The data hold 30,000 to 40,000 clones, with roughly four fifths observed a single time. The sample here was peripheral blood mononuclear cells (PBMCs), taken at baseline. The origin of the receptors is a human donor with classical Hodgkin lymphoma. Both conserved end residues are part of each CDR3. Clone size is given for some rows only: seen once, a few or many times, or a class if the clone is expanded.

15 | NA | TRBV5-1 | CASSPRQGVNTEAFF
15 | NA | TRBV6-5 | CASSFVQGLSYEQYF
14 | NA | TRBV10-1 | CASSSTGVDDTQYF
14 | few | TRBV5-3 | CARSLDPSDNEQFF
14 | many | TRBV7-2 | CASSTRQGYTEAFF
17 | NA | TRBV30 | CAWGDGSGLSSYNEQFF
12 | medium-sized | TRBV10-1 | CASSEDEDEQFF
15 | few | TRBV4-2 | CASVRGLAGVNEQFF
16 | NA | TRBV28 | CASSRYRGLSNQPQHF
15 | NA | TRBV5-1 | CASSFGNSNTYGYTF
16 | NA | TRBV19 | CASSIGPGQGRAEAFF
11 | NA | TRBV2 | CASSSTGTRRF
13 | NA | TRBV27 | CASSLQLADTQYF
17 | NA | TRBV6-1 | CASSGREGQGAKQPQHF
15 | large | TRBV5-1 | CASSLGELWGETQYF
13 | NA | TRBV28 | CASGTSLPVEQYF
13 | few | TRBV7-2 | CASSLGLAVIQYF
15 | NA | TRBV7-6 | CASGRLGQGDSPLHF
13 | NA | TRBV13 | CASSLETGPGYTF
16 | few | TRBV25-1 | CASSEFSGAEGNTIYF
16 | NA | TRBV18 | CASSPTDRVWTGELFF
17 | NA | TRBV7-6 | CASSLAGTSGGQETQYF
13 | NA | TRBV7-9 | CASSFSSQVHGTF
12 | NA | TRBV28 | CASSLFTGELFF
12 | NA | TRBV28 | CASSGQGNEQYF
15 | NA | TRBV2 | CASNDPGQYSYEQYF
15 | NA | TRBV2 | CASSGQAGGTDTQYF
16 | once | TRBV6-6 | CASSYSTGYSTDTQYF
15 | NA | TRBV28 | CASSPADRRNYGYTF
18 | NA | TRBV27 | CASSLASGGADTNYGYTF
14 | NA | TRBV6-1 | CASGSGGRGYEQYF
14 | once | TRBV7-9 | CASSFSGSTDTQYF
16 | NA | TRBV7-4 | CASSLHVPPNTGELFF
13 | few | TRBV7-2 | CASILAGPGAQYF
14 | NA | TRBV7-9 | CASSLGRNTGELFF
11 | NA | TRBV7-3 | CASSLSSEQYF
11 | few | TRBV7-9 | CASSLLTEAFF
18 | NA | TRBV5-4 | CASSSGGLAGPYQETQYF
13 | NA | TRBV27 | CASRKQANTEAFF
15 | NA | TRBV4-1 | CASSQVGPGANVLTF
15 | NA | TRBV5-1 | CASSSGQAYQETQYF
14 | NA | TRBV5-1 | CASSFMSGSAGYTF
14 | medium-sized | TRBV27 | CASSSLMDGVEQYF
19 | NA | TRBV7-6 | CASSLILFMSAGGYNEQFF
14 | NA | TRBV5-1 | CASSLPSNTGELFF
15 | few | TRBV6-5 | CASSYSRSGANVLTF
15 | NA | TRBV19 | CASNRGRASYNEQFF
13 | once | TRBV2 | CASSLGVRQPQHF
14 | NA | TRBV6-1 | CASGTGYQAQPQHF
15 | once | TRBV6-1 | CASSRDRLNTGELFF
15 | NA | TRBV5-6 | CASSLLTSSYNEQFF
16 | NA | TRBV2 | CASTRGKGIPGETQYF